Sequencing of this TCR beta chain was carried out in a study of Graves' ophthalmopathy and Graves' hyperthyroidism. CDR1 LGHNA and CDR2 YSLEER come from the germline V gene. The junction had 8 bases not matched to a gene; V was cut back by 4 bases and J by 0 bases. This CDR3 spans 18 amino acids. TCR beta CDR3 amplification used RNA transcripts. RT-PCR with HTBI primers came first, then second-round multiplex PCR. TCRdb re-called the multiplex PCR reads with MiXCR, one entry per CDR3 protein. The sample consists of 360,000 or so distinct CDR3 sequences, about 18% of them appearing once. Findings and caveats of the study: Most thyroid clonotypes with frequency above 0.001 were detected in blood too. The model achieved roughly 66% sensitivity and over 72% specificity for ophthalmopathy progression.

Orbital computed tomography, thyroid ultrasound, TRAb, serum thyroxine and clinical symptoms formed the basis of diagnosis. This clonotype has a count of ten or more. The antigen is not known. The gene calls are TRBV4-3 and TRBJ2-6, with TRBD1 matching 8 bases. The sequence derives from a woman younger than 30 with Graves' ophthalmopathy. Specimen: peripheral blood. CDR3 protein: CASSLQGAQNSGANVLTF. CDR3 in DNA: TGCGCCAGCAGCCTCCAGGGGGCGCAAAACTCTGGGGCCAACGTCCTGACTTTC.